This entry lists 26 T cell receptor beta chains sequenced from one sample in a study of cytomegalovirus exposure and HLA in healthy donors. Amplification used 60 Vbeta primers and 13 Jbeta primers. TCRdb's copy holds only in-frame clones and misses some; the assay was immunoSEQ multiplex PCR. This sample has 250,000 to 350,000 clones; about 66% occur once, and the top ten carry roughly 2.4%. What was sequenced was PBMCs. The receptors were gathered from a female donor in good health and CMV-seronegative.

Only one count was recorded for this clone. The V gene is TRBV4-2, the J gene TRBJ2-1, with 7 bases identical to TRBD2. Losses at the gene ends were 4 bases for V and 1 base for J; bases not matched to a gene: 7. The CDR3 has 16 residues. Germline V gene sequence: CDR1 LGHNA, CDR2 YNFKEQ. The CDR3 is CASSLGLGESYNEQFF. CDR3 DNA: TGTGCCAGCAGCCTAGGACTAGGCGAGTCCTACAATGAGCAGTTCTTC.

This sequence joins TRBV4-1 and TRBJ1-4; D unresolved. CDR3 length equals 14 residues. The germline V gene encodes CDR1 MGHRA and CDR2 YSYEKL. The V end was cut by 5 bases, the J end by 7 bases, with 14 bases between. The CDR3 reads CASSSRGDSEKLFF. The CDR3 coding sequence is TGCGCCAGCAGCTCACGAGGAGATAGTGAAAAACTGTTTTTT.

The V and J genes are TRBV6-1 and TRBJ1-1; D is unclear. Germline V lookup: CDR1 MNHNS, CDR2 SASEGT. The CDR3 runs 12 residues. V was shortened by 3 bases and J by 9 bases, with 11 bases between the two germline ends. CDR3 loop: CASSETRGQAFF. In DNA form, the CDR3 reads TGTGCCAGCAGTGAGACGCGAGGGCAAGCTTTCTTT.

The J gene is TRBJ2-7, the V gene TRBV7-9, with TRBD1 matching over 7 bases. The CDR3 length is 14 residues. The germline CDR1 and CDR2 sequences are SEHNR and FQNEAQ (reference sequence). Losses at the gene ends were 5 bases for V and 3 bases for J; bases not matched to a gene: 7. The CDR3 loop is CASSPTGKSYEQYF. The CDR3 bases are TGTGCCAGCAGCCCGACAGGGAAAAGCTACGAGCAGTACTTC.

The chain links TRBV6-1 to TRBJ2-7; 10 bases line up with TRBD2. Germline V gene sequence: CDR1 MNHNS, CDR2 SASEGT. The CDR3 is 15 amino acids. V was pared by 7 bases and J by 3 bases, with 9 bases of the junction left unmatched. CDR3 coding DNA: TGTGCCAGCACCGGCTCTCTAGCGGGAGTCTACGAGCAGTACTTC. Translation gives CASTGSLAGVYEQYF.

This clone was picked up one time. This chain connects TRBV6-5 to TRBJ2-5; 7 bases fit TRBD2. Losses at the gene ends were 2 bases for V and 1 base for J; bases not matched to a gene: 4. CDR1 and CDR2 (germline): MNHEY, SVGAGI. The CDR3 runs 15 residues. CDR3 DNA: TGTGCCAGCAGTTACGCGGGACTACTCCAAGAGACCCAGTACTTC. It yields the protein CASSYAGLLQETQYF.

V is TRBV7-9 and J is TRBJ1-2, with D possibly being TRBD1 (5 bases). This CDR3 has 13 residues. V lost 2 bases, J lost 4 bases, and 8 bases lay in between. CDR1 SEHNR and CDR2 FQNEAQ come from the germline V gene (reference sequence). CDR3 loop: CASSLQGFYGYTF. The CDR3 DNA sequence: TGTGCCAGCAGCTTACAGGGATTCTATGGCTACACCTTC.

The gene calls are TRBV6-1 and TRBJ2-7; 8 bases are shared with TRBD2. Per germline, CDR1 MNHNS and CDR2 SASEGT. The J segment lost 5 bases and the V segment lost 6 bases, leaving 9 bases of the junction unmatched. The CDR3 is 14 residues long. The CDR3 loop is CASRAAGVKHEQYF. CDR3 DNA: TGTGCCAGCAGGGCAGCGGGAGTAAAACACGAGCAGTACTTC.

The chain uses TRBV29-1 and TRBJ2-1; 8 bases are a match to TRBD2. CDR3 length equals 14 residues. J lost 6 bases, V lost 4 bases, and 8 bases had no gene match. The germline gives CDR1 SQVTM, CDR2 ANQGSEA. The CDR3 DNA is TGCAGCGTTGTAAGGGGACTAGAGTCCAATGAGCAGTTCTTC. It yields the protein CSVVRGLESNEQFF.

This sequence joins TRBV27 and TRBJ2-7; 11 bases are a match to TRBD1. V trimming: 6 bases; J trimming: 3 bases; junction bases outside the gene matches: 4. The CDR3 length is 14 residues. Germline V gene lookup returns CDR1 MNHEY and CDR2 SMNVEV (reference sequence). CDR3 protein: CASRPGQGGYEQYF. The CDR3 bases are TGTGCCAGCAGGCCGGGACAGGGGGGCTACGAGCAGTACTTC.

The chain combines TRBV10-1 with TRBJ2-1; D is unresolved. The CDR3 is made up of 14 amino acids. Trimming pared 4 bases from V and 8 bases from J, leaving 15 bases between. Germline V gene lookup returns CDR1 WNHNN and CDR2 SYGVQD (reference sequence). The CDR3 DNA sequence: TGCGCCAGCAGTGGGTACCAGTCTGAGGATGAGCAGTTCTTC. This sequence encodes CASSGYQSEDEQFF.

The chain links TRBV5-1 to TRBJ1-2, with 8 positions matching TRBD1. From germline, CDR1 is SGHRS and CDR2 YFSETQ. Germline trimming cut 3 bases from V and 7 bases from J; bases unmatched to any gene: 5. CDR3 length equals 13 residues. CDR3 bases: TGCGCCAGCAGCTCGCAGGGGGCGTTTGGCTACACCTTC. It encodes CASSSQGAFGYTF.

The V gene is TRBV6-1, the J gene TRBJ1-3, with D hard to call. The germline gives CDR1 MNHNS, CDR2 SASEGT. The length of the CDR3 is 15 residues. V gave up 2 bases and J gave up 0 bases, with 8 bases separating them. The CDR3 region is CASSEWGGSGNTIYF. CDR3 in DNA: TGTGCCAGCAGTGAATGGGGAGGCTCTGGAAACACCATATATTTT.

The V gene is TRBV11-3, the J gene TRBJ2-1; D remains ambiguous. The V end lost 7 bases, the J end lost 7 bases, and 11 bases lay between the germline ends. Germline CDR1 and CDR2: SGHNT and YENEEA. CDR3 length equals 12 residues. The CDR3 is CASTSEVNEQFF. DNA of the CDR3: TGTGCCAGCACCAGCGAGGTGAATGAGCAGTTCTTC.

V and J are TRBV29-1 and TRBJ2-1, with a tentative D call TRBD1 (5 bases). Germline V gene sequence: CDR1 SQVTM, CDR2 ANQGSEA. CDR3 size: 13 residues. Trimming stripped 1 base from V and 9 bases from J, with 13 bases between. The CDR3 bases are TGCAGCGTTGAAGGGGGCACTTTGGGTGAGCAGTTCTTC. Translated, it gives CSVEGGTLGEQFF.

The chain recombines TRBV5-3 with TRBJ1-4; 9 bases align to TRBD1. TRBV5-3 is an open reading frame whose function is uncertain. This CDR3 region has 17 residues. Losses at the gene ends were 3 bases for V and 8 bases for J; bases not matched to a gene: 14. The CDR3 DNA reads as TGTGCCAGAAGCTATCCGGGACAGGGCCCCTTACGGGAAAAACTGTTTTTT. Residues: CARSYPGQGPLREKLFF.

The J gene is TRBJ2-3, the V gene TRBV5-4, with 7 nucleotides matching TRBD1. The V segment lost 2 bases and the J segment 2 bases; nucleotides outside the gene matches: 8. Germline V gene sequence: CDR1 SGHNT, CDR2 YYREEE (reference sequence). The length of the CDR3 is 16 residues. CDR3 in amino acids: CASSFPGQPLTDTQYF. The DNA of the CDR3 is TGTGCCAGCAGCTTTCCGGGACAGCCACTCACAGATACGCAGTATTTT.

In its sample, this clone was seen a few times. V gene TRBV5-1 combines with J gene TRBJ2-5, with D maybe TRBD1 (5 bases). The CDR3 totals 14 residues. Germline CDR1 SGHRS, CDR2 YFSETQ. V lost 0 bases to trimming and J lost 1 base, with 7 bases between them. CDR3 sequence (DNA): TGCGCCAGCAGCTTGGGGGGCCTCCAAGAGACCCAGTACTTC. Its protein product is CASSLGGLQETQYF.

In this sample, this clone turned up a few times. DNA of the CDR3: TGTGCCAGCAGCTTCAGGGAGGGCTATGGCTACACCTTC. It specifies CASSFREGYGYTF. V gene TRBV5-6 combines with J gene TRBJ1-2; D is possibly TRBD1 (5 bases). CDR1 is SGHDT and CDR2 is YYEEEE in the germline V gene. The V end was cut by 2 bases, the J end by 4 bases, with 9 bases between. CDR3 size: 13 residues.

This chain joins TRBV14 and TRBJ2-2, with 7 bases identical to TRBD2. The CDR3 contains 16 residues. Germline trimming cut 4 bases from V and 2 bases from J; bases unmatched to any gene: 7. From germline, CDR1 is SGHDN and CDR2 FVKESK. CDR3 amino acids: CASSPRLALNTGELFF. The CDR3, as DNA: TGTGCCAGCAGCCCACGACTAGCACTTAACACCGGGGAGCTGTTTTTT.

The gene calls are TRBV5-4 and TRBJ2-5; 7 bases map to TRBD1. The closer fit of TRBJ2-7 to the DNA end suggests the J call may be wrong. The CDR3 runs 15 residues. In germline, CDR1 is SGHNT, CDR2 YYREEE (reference sequence). CDR3 nucleotides: TGTGCCAGCAGCGGGCAAACGGGACAGCCCTACGAGCAGTACTTC. As protein: CASSGQTGQPYEQYF.

The chain employs TRBV19 and TRBJ2-1; TRBD1 matches at 9 bases. The ends lost 5 bases at V and 1 base at J; junction bases unmatched: 3. Germline V lookup: CDR1 LNHDA, CDR2 SQIVND (reference sequence). This CDR3 has 15 residues. DNA for the CDR3: TGTGCCAGTAGTTCCGGGACAGGGTCCTACAATGAGCAGTTCTTC. Translating it yields CASSSGTGSYNEQFF.

The chain carries TRBV5-5 and TRBJ1-3; 8 bases align to TRBD1. With 3 bases clipped from V and 3 bases from J, the junction kept 8 bases outside the gene matches. The CDR3 extends over 16 amino acids. In germline, CDR1 is SGHKS, CDR2 YYEKEE (reference sequence). The CDR3 DNA is TGTGCCAGCAGCTCCGGACAGGGAGCAGTTGGAAACACCATATATTTT. Translation: CASSSGQGAVGNTIYF.

This chain connects TRBV27 to TRBJ1-6; D call uncertain. Trimming pared 7 bases from V and 8 bases from J, leaving 18 bases between. This CDR3 spans 15 amino acids. The germline V gene has CDR1 MNHEY and CDR2 SMNVEV (reference sequence). The CDR3 is CASTQRSGLDSPLHF. In DNA, the CDR3 is TGTGCCAGCACCCAGAGGTCTGGCCTAGATTCACCCCTCCACTTT.

Only one count was recorded for this clone. The V gene is TRBV6-6, the J gene TRBJ2-1, with TRBD1 matching 9 bases. This CDR3 is built from 15 residues. The germline V gene has CDR1 MNHNY and CDR2 SVGAGI (reference sequence). V lost 5 bases, J lost 7 bases, and 9 bases stayed unmatched. CDR3 sequence (DNA): TGTGCCAGCAGTCCGACAGGGGGTGGGTATAATGAGCAGTTCTTC. It yields the protein CASSPTGGGYNEQFF.

The chain carries TRBV5-1 and TRBJ2-1, with D perhaps matching TRBD2 (6 bases). This CDR3 is 20 amino acids long. The germline CDR1 and CDR2 sequences are SGHRS and YFSETQ. The V gene lost 3 bases and the J gene lost 0 bases, with 25 bases spanning the gap. CDR3 DNA: TGCGCCAGCAGCTGGGGTGGAGGGTCCGGGTCCCGGGGCTCCTACAATGAGCAGTTCTTC. Amino acids: CASSWGGGSGSRGSYNEQFF. The full variable domain, rest sourced from reference TRBV5-1 and TRBJ2-1, is KAGVTQTPRYLIKTRGQQVTLSCSPISGHRSVSWYQQTPGQGLQFLFEYFSETQRNKGNFPGRFSGRQFSNSRSEMNVSTLELGDSALYLCASSWGGGSGSRGSYNEQFFGPGTRLTVL.